These 16 T cell receptor beta chains were sequenced from one sample in a study of cytotoxic CD8 clonotypes in ibrutinib-treated CLL. Sequenced by immunoSEQ multiplex PCR; TCRdb stores in-frame clones only, minus some. The sample lists 52,000 or so clones, 83% occurring once. Sample: PBMCs, taken after 24 months of ibrutinib treatment. All receptors come from a human donor with chronic lymphocytic leukemia.

The rearrangement uses TRBV18 and TRBJ1-2, with 7 bases aligning to TRBD1. The length of the CDR3 is 13 residues. CDR1 KGHSH and CDR2 LQKENI come from the germline V gene. Trimming at V came to 7 bases and at J to 8 bases, leaving 10 bases not matched to a gene. This chain's CDR3 is CASFRQGSGGYTF. In DNA form, the CDR3 reads TGTGCCAGCTTTCGACAGGGCTCGGGCGGCTACACCTTC.

This chain links TRBV5-1 with TRBJ1-1; TRBD1 matches at 8 bases. The germline V gene encodes CDR1 SGHRS and CDR2 YFSETQ. V lost 0 bases and J lost 4; bases outside the gene matches: 5. The CDR3 sequence is 15 residues long. The CDR3 sequence: CASSLGTGSGTEAFF. The CDR3 DNA reads TGCGCCAGCAGCTTGGGGACAGGGAGCGGCACTGAAGCTTTCTTT.

The chain uses TRBV11-2 and TRBJ2-3; TRBD2 is a possible D gene (5 bases). Germline V gene data show CDR1 as SGHAT and CDR2 as FQNNGV. Trimming stripped 5 bases from V and 3 bases from J, with 18 bases between. This CDR3 is 16 amino acids long. The chain's CDR3 is CASSRLSRTGTDTQYF. CDR3 DNA: TGTGCCAGCAGCCGCCTGAGCCGGACTGGGACAGATACGCAGTATTTT.

In its sample, this clone was seen a few times. This sequence joins TRBV29-1 and TRBJ2-7; 7 bases line up with TRBD2. The CDR3 length is 14 residues. V was pared by 0 bases and J by 5 bases, with 7 bases of the junction left unmatched. Germline values: CDR1 SQVTM, CDR2 ANQGSEA. The CDR3 sequence is CSVEDRGDIHEQYF. The CDR3 DNA sequence: TGCAGCGTTGAAGATCGGGGGGATATCCACGAGCAGTACTTC.

This chain joins TRBV30 and TRBJ2-1; D may be TRBD1 (5 bases). Trimming took off 0 bases at V and 3 bases at J, with 18 bases between the two ends. This CDR3 spans 17 amino acids. Germline V CDR1 and CDR2: GTSNPN, SVGIG (reference sequence). The CDR3 nucleotides read TGTGCCTGGAGTGTACAGGTTTCGGGCCCCTTCTACAATGAGCAGTTCTTC. This encodes CAWSVQVSGPFYNEQFF. The full variable domain, its missing parts supplied by reference TRBV30 and TRBJ2-1, is SQTIHQWPATLVQPVGSPLSLECTVEGTSNPNLYWYRQAAGRGLQLLFYSVGIGQISSEVPQNLSASRPQDRQFILSSKKLLLSDSGFYLCAWSVQVSGPFYNEQFFGPGTRLTVL.

This chain uses TRBV28 with TRBJ2-7; D not resolved. CDR1 and CDR2 (germline): MDHEN, SYDVKM. The V end lost 3 bases, the J end lost 0 bases, and 3 bases lay between the germline ends. CDR3 length: 12 residues. The CDR3 sequence: CASSLSSYEQYF. CDR3 DNA: TGTGCCAGCAGTTTGAGCTCCTACGAGCAGTACTTC. Filled out from reference TRBV28 and TRBJ2-7, the complete variable domain reads DVKVTQSSRYLVKRTGEKVFLECVQDMDHENMFWYRQDPGLGLRLIYFSYDVKMKEKGDIPEGYSVSREKKERFSLILESASTNQTSMYLCASSLSSYEQYFGPGTRLTVT.

The chain has TRBV5-1 and TRBJ2-2, with D perhaps matching TRBD1 (6 bases). Germline V CDR1 and CDR2: SGHRS, YFSETQ. This CDR3 has 15 amino acids. With 4 bases removed from V and 2 bases from J, the gap between germline ends came to 12 bases. The CDR3 spells CASSVQGSNTGELFF. Here the CDR3 DNA reads TGCGCCAGCAGCGTACAGGGATCTAACACCGGGGAGCTGTTTTTT.

The chain links TRBV28 to TRBJ2-2; D assignment may be TRBD1 or TRBD2 (5 bases each). CDR1 and CDR2 (germline): MDHEN, SYDVKM. Trimming shortened V by 6 bases and J by 7 bases, and 12 bases separated the two germline ends. The CDR3 spans 13 residues. The CDR3 bases are TGTGCCAGCAGGAACGGGGCAAACGGGGAGCTGTTTTTT. Its protein is CASRNGANGELFF.

This clone showed up just once. The V and J genes are TRBV7-9 and TRBJ1-6; D possibly corresponds to TRBD1 (5 bases). This CDR3 comprises 13 residues. CDR1 and CDR2 from the germline V gene are SEHNR and FQNEAQ (reference sequence). Trimming left V 8 bases short and J 6 bases short, with 11 bases between. The CDR3 nucleotides read TGTGCCAGCGGTGGGGACGGTAATTCACCCCTCCACTTT. Translating it yields CASGGDGNSPLHF.

The chain carries TRBV30 and TRBJ2-3, with D hard to call. Trimming left V 0 bases short and J 6 bases short, with 13 bases between. Germline CDR1 GTSNPN, CDR2 SVGIG (reference sequence). CDR3 size: 14 residues. For the CDR3, the DNA is TGTGCCTGGAGTGTAGGTCCTCCGAATGATACGCAGTATTTT. It is translated as CAWSVGPPNDTQYF.

The V and J genes are TRBV6-1 and TRBJ2-4; D remains unclear. The CDR3 consists of 15 residues. From germline, CDR1 is MNHNS and CDR2 SASEGT. V lost 3 bases, J lost 0 bases, and 9 bases lay in between. The CDR3 bases are TGTGCCAGCAGTGAGATCGGGCTAGCCAAAAACATTCAGTACTTC. It translates to CASSEIGLAKNIQYF.

The chain recombines TRBV19 with TRBJ1-5, with a tentative D call TRBD1 (6 bases). The CDR3 is 15 amino acids. Germline CDR1 and CDR2: LNHDA and SQIVND (reference sequence). V lost 9 bases, J lost 3 bases, and 18 bases lay in between. CDR3 in DNA: TGTGCCAGCACTAACCGGACAGCAAACAATCAGCCCCAGCATTTT. It is translated as CASTNRTANNQPQHF.

This clone showed up just a few times. The chain recombines TRBV25-1 with TRBJ2-1; a possible D gene is TRBD2 (6 bases). The V and J ends lost 1 base and 2 bases respectively, with 12 bases between them. CDR1 MGHDK and CDR2 SYGVNS come from the germline V gene. This CDR3 is 16 amino acids long. CDR3 nucleotides: TGTGCCAGCAGTGAATCTGGAGGGCCGGCCTACAATGAGCAGTTCTTC. This translates into CASSESGGPAYNEQFF.

The chain uses TRBV25-1 and TRBJ1-2, with 7 bases that match TRBD1. J gave up 8 bases and V 2 bases, and 11 bases lay outside the gene matches. From germline, CDR1 is MGHDK and CDR2 SYGVNS. The CDR3 has 15 amino acids. The CDR3: CASSETTGTAKGYTF. Here the CDR3 DNA reads TGTGCCAGCAGTGAAACAACCGGGACAGCGAAAGGCTACACCTTC.

This clone was observed a handful of times. This sequence joins TRBV6-6 and TRBJ1-2, with TRBD1 matching over 7 bases. Germline V lookup: CDR1 MNHNY, CDR2 SVGAGI (reference sequence). This CDR3 has 14 residues. V lost 5 bases to trimming and J lost 3 bases; unmatched junction nucleotides: 6. DNA of the CDR3: TGTGCCAGCAGTACCACAGGGGAGGACTATGGCTACACCTTC. Residues: CASSTTGEDYGYTF.

The rearrangement joins TRBV7-2 to TRBJ2-7; 7 bases are a match to TRBD1. Germline V gene lookup returns CDR1 SGHTA and CDR2 FQGNSA. This CDR3 region has 14 residues. The J segment lost 2 bases and the V segment lost 5 bases, leaving 6 bases of the junction unmatched. The CDR3 DNA reads as TGTGCCAGCAGCCCGGGACAGCCACCCTACGAGCAGTACTTC. This gives the protein CASSPGQPPYEQYF.